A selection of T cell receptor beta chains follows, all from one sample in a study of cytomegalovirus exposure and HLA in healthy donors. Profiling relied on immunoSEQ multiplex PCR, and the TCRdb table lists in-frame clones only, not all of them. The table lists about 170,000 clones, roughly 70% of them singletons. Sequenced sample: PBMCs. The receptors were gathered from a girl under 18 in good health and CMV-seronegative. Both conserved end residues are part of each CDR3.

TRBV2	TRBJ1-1	CASASDRNTEAFF
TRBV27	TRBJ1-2	CASGFLQGPHGGDGYTF
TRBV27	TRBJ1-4	CASSLGTGLEKLFF
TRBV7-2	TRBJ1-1	CASSLTRDSLNTEAFF
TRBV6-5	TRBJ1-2	CASSNTGDWGYTF
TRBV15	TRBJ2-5	CATSREPRRPETQYF
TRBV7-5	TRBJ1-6	CARSPPLGEDSPLHF
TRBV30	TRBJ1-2	CAWKGGSGYSF
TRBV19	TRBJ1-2	CATTGTGAFLYGYTF
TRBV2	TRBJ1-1	CASSHGGGANTEAFF
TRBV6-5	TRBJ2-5	CASRETILSETQYF
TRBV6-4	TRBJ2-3	CASSLGGAETDTQYF
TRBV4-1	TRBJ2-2	CASSQGQGVSTGELFF
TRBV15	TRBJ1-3	CATSRGGGNTIYF
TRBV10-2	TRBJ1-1	CASSDGNPTEAFF
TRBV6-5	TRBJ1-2	CASSLAGTEDGYTF
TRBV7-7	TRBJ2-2	CATPSGATGELFF
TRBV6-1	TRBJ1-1	CASSEAQGPGWEAFF
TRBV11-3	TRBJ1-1	CASSLSRANTEAFF
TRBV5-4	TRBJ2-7	CASSPGTGISYEQYF
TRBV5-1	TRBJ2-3	CASSLAAGGATDTQYF
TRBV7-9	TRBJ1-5	CASSLDRGNQPQHF
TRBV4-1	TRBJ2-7	CASTKQYLRTGEHEQYF
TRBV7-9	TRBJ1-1	CASRGQPNTEAFF
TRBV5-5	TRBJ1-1	CASSGERPGNTEAFF
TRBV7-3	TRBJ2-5	CASSYAGGPGETQYF
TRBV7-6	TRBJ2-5	CASSNGVQETQYF